This entry lists 12 T cell receptor beta chains sequenced from one sample in a study of cytomegalovirus exposure and HLA in healthy donors. The PCR made use of 60 Vbeta and 13 Jbeta primers. Data came from immunoSEQ multiplex PCR; TCRdb stores just in-frame clones and leaves some out. The listing contains 75,000 to 85,000 clones. Sequences were obtained from PBMCs. The receptors originated from a man aged 50-59 years in good health and CMV-seronegative.

Concerning this clone: Other nucleotide sequences from this sample produce the same CDR3. The rearrangement joins TRBV4-2 to TRBJ1-4; possibly TRBD1 for D (5 bases). CDR1 is LGHNA, CDR2 YNFKEQ, per germline. This CDR3 contains 14 residues. V was shortened by 3 bases and J by 8 bases, with 13 bases between the two germline ends. The CDR3 bases are TGTGCCAGCAGCCAGGGGCAGGGCAACGAAAAACTGTTTTTT. It encodes CASSQGQGNEKLFF.

The chain joins TRBV4-1 to TRBJ1-4, with 8 positions matching TRBD1. CDR1 and CDR2 from the germline V gene are MGHRA and YSYEKL. CDR3 length: 17 amino acids. V was pared by 0 bases and J by 8 bases, with 11 bases of the junction left unmatched. CDR3 DNA: TGCGCCAGCAGCCAAGATCTTTGGGCAGGGGGCTCCGAAAAACTGTTTTTT. Its protein product is CASSQDLWAGGSEKLFF.

Worth noting for this clone: The junction shows a germline mismatch at one end, possibly a read error. The J gene is TRBJ1-1, the V gene TRBV6-1; 8 bases map to TRBD1. Looked up from germline, CDR1 is MNHNS and CDR2 is SASEGT. The CDR3 runs to 15 residues. CDR3 sequence: CASNEEDRGNTEAFF. The CDR3 bases are TGTGCCAGCAATGAAGAAGACAGGGGAAACACTGAAGCTTTCTTT.

The chain has TRBV5-4 and TRBJ2-3; D possibly corresponds to TRBD2 (6 bases). The CDR3 loop spans 16 amino acids. Trimming took 4 bases from V and 0 from J, leaving 15 bases between them. CDR1 and CDR2 (germline): SGHNT, YYREEE (reference sequence). For the CDR3, the DNA is TGTGCCAGCAGCCTCGGGGGAGCGGGTAGCACAGATACGCAGTATTTT. It is translated as CASSLGGAGSTDTQYF.

This chain links TRBV18 with TRBJ2-5, with D possibly TRBD1 on 6 matching bases. The ends were cut back, 2 bases at V and 6 bases at J, with 10 bases in the middle. CDR1 and CDR2 (germline): KGHSH, LQKENI. The CDR3 is 13 amino acids. The CDR3 bases are TGTGCCAGCTCACCATCCAGGGGTCAGACCCAGTACTTC. Amino acid sequence: CASSPSRGQTQYF.

V is TRBV6-1 and J is TRBJ2-3; 8 bases map to TRBD1. The J segment lost 2 bases and the V segment lost 4 bases, leaving 17 bases of the junction unmatched. The germline V gene encodes CDR1 MNHNS and CDR2 SASEGT. The CDR3 spans 19 residues. CDR3 in amino acids: CASSATNLQGQGFTDTQYF. The CDR3 DNA follows: TGTGCCAGCAGTGCCACGAATCTACAAGGACAGGGATTCACAGATACGCAGTATTTT.

This chain links TRBV6-5 with TRBJ1-6; TRBD1 is a possible D gene (6 bases). There are 15 residues in the CDR3. CDR1 is MNHEY, CDR2 SVGAGI, per germline. V gave up 2 bases and J gave up 5 bases, with 10 bases separating them. The CDR3 nucleotides are TGTGCCAGCAGTTACGGGGACACCAATAATTCACCCCTCCACTTT. Translation: CASSYGDTNNSPLHF.

This rearrangement joins TRBV5-5 to TRBJ1-4, with D tentatively TRBD1 (5 bases). CDR3 length: 17 amino acids. Between the trimmed V and J ends, which lost 4 bases and 6 bases, there was a span of 22 bases. Germline assignment: CDR1 SGHKS and CDR2 YYEKEE (reference sequence). CDR3 in amino acids: CASSVTWRLAGYEKLFF. The CDR3 bases are TGTGCCAGCAGCGTGACCTGGAGATTGGCAGGGTATGAAAAACTGTTTTTT.

The chain is built from TRBV5-1 and TRBJ1-4; D possibly corresponds to TRBD1 (6 bases). The germline gives CDR1 SGHRS, CDR2 YFSETQ. Deletions cut 4 bases from V and 3 bases from J, with 16 bases between. CDR3 length: 16 amino acids. CDR3 DNA: TGCGCCAGCAGCGAACAACCAGGGGCCGCTAATGAAAAACTGTTTTTT. Its protein product is CASSEQPGAANEKLFF.

The gene calls are TRBV5-1 and TRBJ2-3; possibly TRBD1 for D (5 bases). In germline, CDR1 is SGHRS, CDR2 YFSETQ. The CDR3 is made up of 15 amino acids. Trimming cost V 0 bases and J 3 bases, with 11 bases left between them. The CDR3 region is CASSLEGVDTDTQYF. The CDR3 nucleotides are TGCGCCAGCAGCTTGGAAGGGGTTGATACAGATACGCAGTATTTT. Together with reference TRBV5-1 and TRBJ2-3, the CDR3 gives the full variable domain: KAGVTQTPRYLIKTRGQQVTLSCSPISGHRSVSWYQQTPGQGLQFLFEYFSETQRNKGNFPGRFSGRQFSNSRSEMNVSTLELGDSALYLCASSLEGVDTDTQYFGPGTRLTVL.

V gene TRBV11-2 combines with J gene TRBJ2-1, with D unclear. V lost 5 bases and J 7 bases, leaving 6 bases between the germline ends. Germline-derived CDR1 and CDR2 are SGHAT and FQNNGV. The CDR3 totals 11 residues. CDR3 amino acids: CASSPRNEQFF. In DNA form, the CDR3 reads TGTGCCAGCAGCCCCCGTAATGAGCAGTTCTTC.

The chain links TRBV28 to TRBJ1-2; the match to TRBD1 covers 7 bases. The CDR3 extends over 16 amino acids. The germline gives CDR1 MDHEN, CDR2 SYDVKM. J gave up 7 bases and V 7 bases, and 18 bases lay outside the gene matches. CDR3 protein: CASIRPEGAGFSGYTF. In DNA form, the CDR3 reads TGTGCCAGCATAAGACCCGAGGGGGCCGGGTTTAGTGGCTACACCTTC.